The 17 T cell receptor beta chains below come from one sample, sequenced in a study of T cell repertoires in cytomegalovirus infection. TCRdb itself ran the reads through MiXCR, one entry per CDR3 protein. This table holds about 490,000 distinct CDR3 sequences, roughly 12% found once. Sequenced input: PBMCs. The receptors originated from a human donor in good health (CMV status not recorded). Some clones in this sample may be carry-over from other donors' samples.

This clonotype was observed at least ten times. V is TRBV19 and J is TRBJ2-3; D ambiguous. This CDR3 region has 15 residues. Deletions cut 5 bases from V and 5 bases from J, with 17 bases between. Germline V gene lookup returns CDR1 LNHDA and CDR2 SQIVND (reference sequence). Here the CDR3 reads CASSETTRTKDTQYF. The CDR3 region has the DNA TGTGCCAGTAGTGAAACGACACGAACCAAAGATACGCAGTATTTT.

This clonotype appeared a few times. CDR3 DNA: TGTGCCAGCAGTTACGGTATGGCAGCGGGTAGGACTGAAGCTTTCTTT. It specifies CASSYGMAAGRTEAFF. The chain has TRBV6-5 and TRBJ1-1; no clear D. Trimming took 2 bases from V and 5 from J, leaving 18 bases between them. CDR1 and CDR2 from the germline V gene are MNHEY and SVGAGI. The length of the CDR3 is 16 residues.

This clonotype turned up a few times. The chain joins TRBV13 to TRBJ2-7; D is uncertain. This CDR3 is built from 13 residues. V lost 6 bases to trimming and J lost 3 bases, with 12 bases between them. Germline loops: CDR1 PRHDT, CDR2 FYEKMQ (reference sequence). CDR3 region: CASRYSPDYEQYF. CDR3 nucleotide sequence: TGTGCCAGCAGATATAGCCCAGACTACGAGCAGTACTTC. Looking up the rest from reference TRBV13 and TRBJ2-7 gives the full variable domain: AAGVIQSPRHLIKEKRETATLKCYPIPRHDTVYWYQQGPGQDPQFLISFYEKMQSDKGSIPDRFSAQQFSDYHSELNMSSLELGDSALYFCASRYSPDYEQYFGPGTRLTVT.

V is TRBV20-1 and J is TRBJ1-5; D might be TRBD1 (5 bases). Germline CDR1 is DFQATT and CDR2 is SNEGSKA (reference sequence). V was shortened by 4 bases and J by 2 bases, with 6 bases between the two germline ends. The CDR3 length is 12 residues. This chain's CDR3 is CSAKQGNQPQHF. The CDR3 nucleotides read TGCAGTGCTAAACAGGGCAATCAGCCCCAGCATTTT.

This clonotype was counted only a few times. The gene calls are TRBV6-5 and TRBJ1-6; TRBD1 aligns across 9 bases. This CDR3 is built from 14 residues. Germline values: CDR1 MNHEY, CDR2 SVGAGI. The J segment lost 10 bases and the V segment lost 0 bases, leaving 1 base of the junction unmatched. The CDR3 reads CASSYSTGGSPLHF. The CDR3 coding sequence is TGTGCCAGCAGTTACTCGACAGGGGGGTCACCCCTCCACTTT.

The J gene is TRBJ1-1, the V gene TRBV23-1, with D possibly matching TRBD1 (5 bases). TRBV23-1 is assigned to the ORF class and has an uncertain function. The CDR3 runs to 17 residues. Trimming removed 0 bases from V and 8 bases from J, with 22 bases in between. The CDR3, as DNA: TGCGCCAGCAGTCAATCGGGGCAGGGAGTTTTCCAATGGGAAGCTTTCTTT. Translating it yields CASSQSGQGVFQWEAFF.

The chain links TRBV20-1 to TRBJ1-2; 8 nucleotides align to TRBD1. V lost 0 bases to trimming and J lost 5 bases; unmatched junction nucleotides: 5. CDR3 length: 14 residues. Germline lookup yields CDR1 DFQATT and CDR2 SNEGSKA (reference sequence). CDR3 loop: CSARDKTGGYGYTF. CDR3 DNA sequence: TGCAGTGCTAGAGACAAAACAGGGGGGTATGGCTACACCTTC.

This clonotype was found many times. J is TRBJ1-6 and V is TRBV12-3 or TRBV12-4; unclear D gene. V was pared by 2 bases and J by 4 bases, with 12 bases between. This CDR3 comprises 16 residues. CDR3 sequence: CASSLWDVVYNSPLHF. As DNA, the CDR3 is TGTGCCAGCAGTTTATGGGATGTGGTATATAATTCACCCCTCCACTTT.

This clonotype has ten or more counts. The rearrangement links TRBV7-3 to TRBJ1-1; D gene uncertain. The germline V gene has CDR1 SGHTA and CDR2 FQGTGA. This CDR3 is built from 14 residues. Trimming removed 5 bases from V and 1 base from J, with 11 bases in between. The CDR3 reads CASSASGPNTEAFF. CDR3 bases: TGTGCCAGCAGCGCATCCGGGCCGAACACTGAAGCTTTCTTT.

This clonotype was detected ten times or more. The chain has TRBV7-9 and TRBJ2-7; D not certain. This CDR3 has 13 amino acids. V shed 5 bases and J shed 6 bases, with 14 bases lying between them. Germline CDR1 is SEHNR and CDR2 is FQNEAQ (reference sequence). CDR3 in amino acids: CASSPASRVEQYF. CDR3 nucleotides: TGTGCCAGCAGCCCCGCCTCAAGGGTCGAGCAGTACTTC.

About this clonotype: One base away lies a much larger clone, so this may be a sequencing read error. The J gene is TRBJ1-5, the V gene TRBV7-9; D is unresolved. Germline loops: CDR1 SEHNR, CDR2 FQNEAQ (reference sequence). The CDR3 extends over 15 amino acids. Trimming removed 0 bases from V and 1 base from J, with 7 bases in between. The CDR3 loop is CASSLADESNQPQHF. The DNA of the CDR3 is TGTGCCAGCAGCTTAGCGGACGAGAGCAATCAGCCCCAGCATTTT.

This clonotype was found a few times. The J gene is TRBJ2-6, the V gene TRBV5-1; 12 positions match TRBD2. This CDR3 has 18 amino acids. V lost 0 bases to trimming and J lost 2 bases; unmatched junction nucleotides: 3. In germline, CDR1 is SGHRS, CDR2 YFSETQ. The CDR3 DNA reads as TGCGCCAGCAGCTTGGAACTAGCGGGAGGTGCTGGGGCCAACGTCCTGACTTTC. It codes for CASSLELAGGAGANVLTF.

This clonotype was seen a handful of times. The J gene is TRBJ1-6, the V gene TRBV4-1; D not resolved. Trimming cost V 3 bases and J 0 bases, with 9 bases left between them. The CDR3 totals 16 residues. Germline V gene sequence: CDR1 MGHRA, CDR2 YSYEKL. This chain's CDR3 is CASSHALSSYNSPLHF. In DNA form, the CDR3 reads TGCGCCAGCAGCCATGCGCTCAGCTCCTATAATTCACCCCTCCACTTT.

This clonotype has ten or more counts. CDR3 amino acids: CSAPRGPQGEVNGYTF. The CDR3 DNA reads TGCAGTGCACCCCGAGGGCCGCAAGGGGAGGTGAATGGCTACACCTTC. The gene calls are TRBV20-1 and TRBJ1-2; D is perhaps TRBD1 (5 bases). Deletions cut 6 bases from V and 6 bases from J, with 26 bases between. The CDR3 sequence is 16 residues long. Germline CDR1 reads DFQATT; CDR2 reads SNEGSKA (reference sequence).

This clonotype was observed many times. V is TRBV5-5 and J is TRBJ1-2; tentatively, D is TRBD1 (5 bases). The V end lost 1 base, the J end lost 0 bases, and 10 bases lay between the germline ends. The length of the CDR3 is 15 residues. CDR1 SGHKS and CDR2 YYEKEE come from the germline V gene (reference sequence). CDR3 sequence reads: CASSLRDQANYGYTF. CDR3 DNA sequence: TGTGCCAGCAGCTTGAGGGACCAAGCTAACTATGGCTACACCTTC.

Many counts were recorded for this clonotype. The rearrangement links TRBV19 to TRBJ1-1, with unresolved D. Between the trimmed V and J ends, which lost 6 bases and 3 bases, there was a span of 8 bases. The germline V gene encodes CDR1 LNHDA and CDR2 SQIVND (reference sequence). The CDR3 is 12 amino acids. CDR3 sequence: CASSSAYTEAFF. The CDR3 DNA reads TGTGCCAGTAGCTCGGCGTACACTGAAGCTTTCTTT.

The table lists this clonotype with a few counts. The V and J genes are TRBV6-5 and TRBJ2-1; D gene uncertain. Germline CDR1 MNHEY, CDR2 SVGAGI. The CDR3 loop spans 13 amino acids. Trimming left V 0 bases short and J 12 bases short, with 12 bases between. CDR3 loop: CASSYSAGLGQFF. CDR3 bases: TGTGCCAGCAGTTACTCGGCCGGGTTAGGGCAGTTCTTC.